These 13 T cell receptor beta chains were sequenced from one sample in a study of T cell responses to AZD1222 COVID-19 vaccine. This table comes from immunoSEQ multiplex PCR, and its TCRdb copy is limited to in-frame clones, with some not included. The sample carries 95,000 to 110,000 clones, approximately 92% recorded once. Source: peripheral blood, taken 28 days after the second AZD1222 dose. The source is an adult who received the AZD1222 COVID-19 vaccine.

V is TRBV27 and J is TRBJ1-3; D remains ambiguous. The CDR3 covers 15 residues. The germline V and J ends were trimmed by 6 bases and 0 bases, with 12 bases remaining between them. Germline V CDR1 and CDR2: MNHEY, SMNVEV (reference sequence). In DNA form, the CDR3 reads TGTGCCAGCAGGCCCGACCCAGGCTCTGGAAACACCATATATTTT. Protein sequence: CASRPDPGSGNTIYF.

The J gene is TRBJ1-5, the V gene TRBV7-2, with 9 bases identical to TRBD1. This CDR3 has 16 residues. V lost 5 bases to trimming and J lost 6 bases; unmatched junction nucleotides: 11. Looked up from germline, CDR1 is SGHTA and CDR2 is FQGNSA. The CDR3 coding sequence is TGTGCCAGCAGCCCAAGGGGGGGACAGGGCCGTCAGCCCCAGCATTTT. As protein: CASSPRGGQGRQPQHF.

The chain recombines TRBV29-1 with TRBJ2-1; 7 bases line up with TRBD1. V lost 4 bases and J lost 5; bases outside the gene matches: 8. The germline CDR1 and CDR2 sequences are SQVTM and ANQGSEA. This CDR3 region has 14 residues. Here the CDR3 reads CSVGQGLDHNEQFF. Written as DNA, the CDR3 is TGCAGCGTTGGACAGGGCTTGGACCACAATGAGCAGTTCTTC.

This chain joins TRBV5-4 and TRBJ2-3; 8 bases line up with TRBD1. CDR1 and CDR2 (germline): SGHNT, YYREEE (reference sequence). The J segment lost 6 bases and the V segment lost 4 bases, leaving 7 bases of the junction unmatched. The CDR3 contains 14 residues. CDR3 bases: TGTGCCAGCAGCCCACAGGGGGAAAAGGATACGCAGTATTTT. This encodes CASSPQGEKDTQYF.

V is TRBV7-2 and J is TRBJ1-1, with D unclear. Germline CDR1 and CDR2: SGHTA and FQGNSA. This CDR3 has 13 residues. Trimming took 1 base from V and 7 from J, leaving 10 bases between them. The CDR3 region is CASSLGTASEAFF. The CDR3 DNA sequence: TGTGCCAGCAGCTTAGGTACAGCCAGTGAAGCTTTCTTT.

The rearrangement links TRBV7-2 to TRBJ2-1; the D gene is possibly TRBD2 (6 bases). V lost 1 base and J 8 bases, leaving 9 bases between the germline ends. The CDR3 is 13 residues long. Per the germline V gene, CDR1 is SGHTA and CDR2 is FQGNSA. The CDR3 bases are TGTGCCAGCAGCTTAGAACTAGCCCATGAGCAGTTCTTC. Translation gives CASSLELAHEQFF.

CDR3 amino acids: CASSYRGIRNQPQHF. The CDR3 DNA follows: TGTGCCAGCAGTTATAGGGGGATTCGCAATCAGCCCCAGCATTTT. The chain recombines TRBV28 with TRBJ1-5, with TRBD1 as a possible D gene (6 bases). Germline CDR1 reads MDHEN; CDR2 reads SYDVKM. Trimming left V 4 bases short and J 2 bases short, with 12 bases between. There are 15 residues in the CDR3.

V usage is TRBV18 and J usage is TRBJ2-3; 12 bases are shared with TRBD2. The ends lost 2 bases at V and 4 bases at J; junction bases unmatched: 4. From germline, CDR1 is KGHSH and CDR2 LQKENI. The CDR3 loop spans 16 amino acids. The CDR3 DNA follows: TGTGCCAGCTCACCAAGACTAGCGGGAGAATCAGATACGCAGTATTTT. Residues: CASSPRLAGESDTQYF.

The J gene is TRBJ1-1, the V gene TRBV2; 10 positions agree with TRBD1. The J segment lost 1 base and the V segment lost 1 base, leaving 12 bases of the junction unmatched. CDR3 size: 19 residues. Looked up from germline, CDR1 is SNHLY and CDR2 is FYNNEI. CDR3 region: CASSEDRDRGWRSNTEAFF. The DNA of the CDR3 is TGTGCCAGCAGTGAAGATCGGGACAGGGGCTGGAGATCGAACACTGAAGCTTTCTTT.

This clone was observed a single time. The chain is built from TRBV18 and TRBJ2-5; D gene ambiguous. Germline CDR1 and CDR2: KGHSH and LQKENI. This CDR3 is built from 11 residues. Trimming pared 6 bases from V and 5 bases from J, leaving 7 bases between. CDR3 sequence: CASSGRETQYF. The CDR3 nucleotides are TGTGCCAGCTCCGGACGGGAGACCCAGTACTTC. Together with reference TRBV18 and TRBJ2-5, the CDR3 gives the full variable domain: NAGVMQNPRHLVRRRGQEARLRCSPMKGHSHVYWYRQLPEEGLKFMVYLQKENIIDESGMPKERFSAEFPKEGPSILRIQQVVRGDSAAYFCASSGRETQYFGPGTRLLVL.

For this clone: The junction does not match germline at one end; this may be a read error. V is TRBV7-7 and J is TRBJ2-5; D possibly corresponds to TRBD1 (6 bases). The length of the CDR3 is 12 residues. CDR1 is SSHAT, CDR2 FNYEAQ, per germline (reference sequence). The CDR3 bases are TGTGCTAGCAGGGGAATACAAGAGACCCAGTACTTC. It yields the protein CASRGIQETQYF.

CDR3 coding DNA: TGTGCCAGTAGTCCACACCGACAGACCTACTACGAGCAGTACTTC. Protein product: CASSPHRQTYYEQYF. V and J are TRBV19 and TRBJ2-7, with D possibly TRBD1 on 5 matching bases. The V end lost 5 bases, the J end lost 3 bases, and 17 bases lay between the germline ends. The CDR3 consists of 15 residues. CDR1 is LNHDA and CDR2 is SQIVND in the germline V gene (reference sequence).

This clone was recorded only once. The CDR3 sequence is CASSPGTGPTGELFF. DNA for the CDR3: TGTGCCAGCTCACCTGGGACAGGCCCCACCGGGGAGCTGTTTTTT. The V gene is TRBV18, the J gene TRBJ2-2, with 8 bases that match TRBD1. The CDR3 contains 15 residues. Losses at the gene ends were 3 bases for V and 4 bases for J; bases not matched to a gene: 4. The germline CDR1 and CDR2 sequences are KGHSH and LQKENI.